This T cell receptor beta chain was identified in a study of T cell responses to AZD1222 COVID-19 vaccine. Findings and caveats of the study: After the peak T cell response, and only then, were repertoires sampled. Females made up more of the donors, who were largely white British, and clonal diversity may have come out too low.

This CDR3 region has 15 residues. Germline loops: CDR1 MNHEY, CDR2 SMNVEV (reference sequence). Trimming removed 4 bases from V and 1 base from J, with 12 bases in between. Pooled in the analysis were second doses at about 4 or about 12 weeks. TCRdb's table, derived via immunoSEQ multiplex PCR, lists solely in-frame clones and lacks some. This table holds some 130,000 clones, 92% found once. A word on this clone: Antigen specificity is unknown.

The sequence came from an adult who received the AZD1222 COVID-19 vaccine. The input for sequencing was peripheral blood, taken 28 days after the second AZD1222 dose. The chain carries TRBV27 and TRBJ2-3; D remains ambiguous. The CDR3 DNA reads TGTGCCAGCAGTTGGGATCAGAAGGGCACAGATACGCAGTATTTT. As protein: CASSWDQKGTDTQYF.